This T cell receptor beta chain was identified in a study of cytomegalovirus exposure and HLA in healthy donors. Study-level results: A later analysis reportedly identified an Asian-associated ancestry cluster as carrying fewer N-insertions than the roughly 700-donor mean. TCR sequences were mostly rare, though some public TCRs occurred in many donors. It was reported that TCR beta sequences correctly inferred the HLA-A and HLA-B alleles for most subjects. In a later analysis, CMV-associated beta chains were mostly HLA-associated, it appeared.

PCR involved 60 Vbeta and 13 Jbeta primers. Only in-frame clones appear in the TCRdb table, and some are missing; sequencing was by immunoSEQ multiplex PCR. This sample has about 170,000 clones, with about 76% found just once. This clone was observed a few times. The antigen is undetermined. CDR3 length equals 14 residues. From germline, CDR1 is SGHTA and CDR2 FQGNSA. The V end was cut by 0 bases, the J end by 4 bases, with 7 bases between. The chain combines TRBV7-2 with TRBJ1-3; no firm D call. Sequenced sample: PBMCs. The receptor's source is a woman in her late teens or twenties in good health and CMV-seropositive. This chain's CDR3 is CASSLAGRGNTIYF. The CDR3 DNA reads TGTGCCAGCAGCTTAGCGGGCAGGGGAAACACCATATATTTT.